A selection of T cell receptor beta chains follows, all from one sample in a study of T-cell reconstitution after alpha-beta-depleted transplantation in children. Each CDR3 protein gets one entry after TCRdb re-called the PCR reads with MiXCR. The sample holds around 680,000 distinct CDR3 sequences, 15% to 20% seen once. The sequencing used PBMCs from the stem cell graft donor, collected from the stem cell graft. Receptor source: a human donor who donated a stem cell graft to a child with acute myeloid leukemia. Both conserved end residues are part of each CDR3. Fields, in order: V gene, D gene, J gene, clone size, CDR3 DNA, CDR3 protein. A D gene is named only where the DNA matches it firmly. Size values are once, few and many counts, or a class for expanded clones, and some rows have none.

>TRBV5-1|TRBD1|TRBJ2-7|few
TGCGCCAGCAGCATGACAGGGGACCTTTCCTACGAGCAGTACTTC
CASSMTGDLSYEQYF
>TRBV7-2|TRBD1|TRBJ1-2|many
TGTGCCAGCAGCCCCCGGACAGGGCGAAACGGCTACACCTTC
CASSPRTGRNGYTF
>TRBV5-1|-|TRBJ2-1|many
TGCGCCAGCAGCCTAGACCAATTTTCCTCCTACAATGAGCAGTTCTTC
CASSLDQFSSYNEQFF
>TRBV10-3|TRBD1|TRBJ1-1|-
TGTGCCATCAGTGATTTAACAGGGGCCGCTGGGACTGAAGCTTTCTTT
CAISDLTGAAGTEAFF
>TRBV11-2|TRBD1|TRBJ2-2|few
TGTGCCAGCAGCTTGGATTCCGGGACAGGGAACACCGGGGAGCTGTTTTTT
CASSLDSGTGNTGELFF
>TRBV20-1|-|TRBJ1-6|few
TGCAGGGCTCGACAGCGCGGAGACCTTAATTCACCCCTCCACTTT
CRARQRGDLNSPLHF
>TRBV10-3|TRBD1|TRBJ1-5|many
TGTGCCATCAGTGAGCAGGGGGCAGGACAGCCCCAGCATTTT
CAISEQGAGQPQHF
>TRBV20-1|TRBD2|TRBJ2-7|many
TGCAGTGCTACCCCTTACCGTTTAGCGGGGGACTACGAGCAGTACTTC
CSATPYRLAGDYEQYF
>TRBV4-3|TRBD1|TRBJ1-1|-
TGCGCCAGCAGCCAATCGACCGGGACAGGCCCAGAAGCTTTCTTT
CASSQSTGTGPEAFF
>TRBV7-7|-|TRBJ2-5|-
TGTGCCAGCAGCTTAGAATTTGTGGAGACCCAGTACTTC
CASSLEFVETQYF
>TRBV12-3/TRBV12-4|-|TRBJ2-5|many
TGTGCCAGCAGTTTCTCGATACCAAGGAAGGGAGAGACCCAGTACTTC
CASSFSIPRKGETQYF
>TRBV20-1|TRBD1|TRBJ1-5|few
TGCAGTGCTAGAACCCCAGACAGGGGGAACAATCAGCCCCAGCATTTT
CSARTPDRGNNQPQHF
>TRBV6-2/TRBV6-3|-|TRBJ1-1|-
TGTGCCAGCAGTTCGGAACAGGAGAGGGCTGAAGCTTTCTTT
CASSSEQERAEAFF
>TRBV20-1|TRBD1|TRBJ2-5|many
TGCAGTGCTAGCGAGGGGGCCAGGTGGGAGACCCAGTACTTC
CSASEGARWETQYF
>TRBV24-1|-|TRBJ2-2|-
TGTGCCACCAGCTCGCACGACACCGGGGAGCTGTTTTTT
CATSSHDTGELFF
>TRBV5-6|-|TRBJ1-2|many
TGTGCCAGCAGCTCATCTGGGCTTCAACCAAATGGCTACACCTTC
CASSSSGLQPNGYTF
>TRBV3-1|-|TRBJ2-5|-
TGTGCCAGCAGCCAAGGGCGGGGACGCACAGAGGAGACCCAGTACTTC
CASSQGRGRTEETQYF
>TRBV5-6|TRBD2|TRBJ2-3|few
TGTGCCAGCAGCTTGGAAACTAGCGGGGGCATTCGGGATACGCAGTATTTT
CASSLETSGGIRDTQYF
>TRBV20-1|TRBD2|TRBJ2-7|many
TGCAGTGTGTTGGCAGCGGGGGGTGATAGCTCCTACGAGCAGTACTTC
CSVLAAGGDSSYEQYF
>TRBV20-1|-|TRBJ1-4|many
TGCAGTGCTAGGCCTGGCGGAGCCGAAAAACTGTTTTTT
CSARPGGAEKLFF
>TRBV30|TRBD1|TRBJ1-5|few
TGTGCCTGGAGGACAGGGGGGGATCAGCCCCAGCATTTT
CAWRTGGDQPQHF
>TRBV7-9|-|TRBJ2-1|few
TGTGCCAGCAGCTCCCCCGAGGGGGAAGGGAATGAGCAGTTCTTC
CASSSPEGEGNEQFF
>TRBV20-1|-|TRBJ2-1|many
TGCAGTGCTAGGACTACCTACAATGAGCAGTTCTTC
CSARTTYNEQFF
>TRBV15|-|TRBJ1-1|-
TGTGCCACCAGCCCCCGGGCCCAGAACACTGAAGCTTTCTTT
CATSPRAQNTEAFF
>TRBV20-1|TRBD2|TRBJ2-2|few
TGCAGTGCTAGAACGGGTAGCGGGGGGCCGATGGCCGGGGAGCTGTTTTTT
CSARTGSGGPMAGELFF
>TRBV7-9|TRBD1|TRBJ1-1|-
TGTGCCGTCCGGATACAGGGGGTCACTGAAGCTTTCTTT
CAVRIQGVTEAFF
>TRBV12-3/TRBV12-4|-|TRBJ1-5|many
TGTGCCAGCAGTTTTACGGATCAGCCCCAGCATTTT
CASSFTDQPQHF
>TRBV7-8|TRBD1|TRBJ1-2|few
TGTGCCAGCAGCTTGACGTTGCAGGGGGCTCGTTGGGGCTACACCTTC
CASSLTLQGARWGYTF
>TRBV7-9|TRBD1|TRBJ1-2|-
TGTGCCAGCAGCGCCGGGACAGCAGACGGCTACACCTTC
CASSAGTADGYTF
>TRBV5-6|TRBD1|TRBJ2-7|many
TGTGCCAGCAGCCCGGGACAGGGGCCCTCCTACGAGCAGTACTTC
CASSPGQGPSYEQYF
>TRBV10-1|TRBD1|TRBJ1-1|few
TGCGCCATGAGGACAGGGGCATCAGAAGCTTTCTTT
CAMRTGASEAFF
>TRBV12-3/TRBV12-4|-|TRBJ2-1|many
TGTGCCAGCAGACCCGGGACTCAGTACAATGAGCAGTTCTTC
CASRPGTQYNEQFF
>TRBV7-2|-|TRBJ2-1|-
TGTGCCAGCAGTTCCCCGAAGACTTCCTACAATGAGCAGTTCTTC
CASSSPKTSYNEQFF
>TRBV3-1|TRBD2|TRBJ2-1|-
TGTGCCAGCAGCCGGGAGCGGGGGCCCTCCTACAATGAGCAGTTCTTC
CASSRERGPSYNEQFF
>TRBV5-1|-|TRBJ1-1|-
TGCGCCAGCCGTAGGGTGGGGAACACTGAAGCTTTCTTT
CASRRVGNTEAFF
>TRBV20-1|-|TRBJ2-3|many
TGCAGTGCTAGCAAAAGCTCCGATACGCAGTATTTT
CSASKSSDTQYF
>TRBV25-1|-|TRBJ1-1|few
TGTGCCAGCAGTGTAGCAGGTCGGATGAACACTGAAGCTTTCTTT
CASSVAGRMNTEAFF
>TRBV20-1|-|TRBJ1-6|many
TGCAGTGCTAGAGATGGCAGAGAAGAGGATAATTCACCCCTCCACTTT
CSARDGREEDNSPLHF
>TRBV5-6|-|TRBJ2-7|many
TGTGCCAGCAGCCGGGACATTGCCCGCGAGCAGTACTTC
CASSRDIAREQYF
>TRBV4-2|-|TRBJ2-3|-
TGTGCCAGCAGCCAAGAAGGGCTAGCGCCTTTCACAGATACGCAGTATTTT
CASSQEGLAPFTDTQYF
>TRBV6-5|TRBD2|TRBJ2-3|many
TGTGCCAGCAGTTCCGGGACTAGCGGGATCGCTAGCACAGATACGCAGTATTTT
CASSSGTSGIASTDTQYF
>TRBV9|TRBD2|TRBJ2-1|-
TGTGCCAGCAGCGTAGCCCCGACTAGCCCCTACAATGAGCAGTTCTTC
CASSVAPTSPYNEQFF
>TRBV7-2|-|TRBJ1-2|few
TGTGCCAGCAGCCACCCGGAAGGGCCTAGCTACACCTTC
CASSHPEGPSYTF
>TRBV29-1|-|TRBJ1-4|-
TGCAGCGTCGCCATCAGCGGGCAAACGGAAAAACTGTTTTTT
CSVAISGQTEKLFF
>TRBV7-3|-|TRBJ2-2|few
TGTGCCAGCAGCTTAAACTCAGGGAACACCGGGGAGCTGTTTTTT
CASSLNSGNTGELFF
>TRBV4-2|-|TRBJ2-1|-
TGTGCCAGCGGTTCAGGTAGGGCCTACAATGAGCAGTTCTTC
CASGSGRAYNEQFF
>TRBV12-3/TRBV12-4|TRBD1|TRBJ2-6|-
TGTGCCAGCAGCCTACACTGGGGACAGGGAGTCTCTGGGGCCAACGTCCTGACTTTC
CASSLHWGQGVSGANVLTF
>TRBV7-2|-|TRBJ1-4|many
TGTGCCAGCAGCCTACAGTTTGCTAATGAAAAACTGTTTTTT
CASSLQFANEKLFF
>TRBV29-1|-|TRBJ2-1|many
TGCAGCGTTAACCAGGGAGGTAGGAATGAGCAGTTCTTC
CSVNQGGRNEQFF
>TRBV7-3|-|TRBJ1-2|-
TGTGCCAGCAGCCCAGAAGGACTACCTAACTATGGCTACACCTTC
CASSPEGLPNYGYTF
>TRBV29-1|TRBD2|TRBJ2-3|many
TGCAGCGTTGACGCGACTAGCGAGACAGATACGCAGTATTTT
CSVDATSETDTQYF
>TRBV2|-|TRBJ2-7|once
TGTGCCAGCAGTCAGGGGTTCTACGAGCAGTACTTC
CASSQGFYEQYF
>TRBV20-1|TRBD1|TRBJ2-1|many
TGCAGTGCTAGAGAAGGGACAGATACCTACAATGAGCAGTTCTTC
CSAREGTDTYNEQFF
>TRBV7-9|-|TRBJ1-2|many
TGTGCCAGCAGCTTAAGTTCGGACAGCTCCGGCTACACCTTC
CASSLSSDSSGYTF
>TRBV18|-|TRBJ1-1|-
TGTGCCAGCTCGCGCCCGGACGGTCAGGGCACTGAAGCTTTCTTT
CASSRPDGQGTEAFF